This T cell receptor beta chain derives from a study of cytotoxic CD8 clonotypes in ibrutinib-treated CLL. Across the whole study: Responses: approximately 24 partial, 2 complete; after median roughly 5.5 years, around 14 stayed remitted, approximately twelve progressed. Collecting the response samples happened after a median about eleven months of treatment, with a range of 6 to 36. Study-wide points: Starting clonality was above that of age-matched healthy donors and tracked circulating CD8+ T-cell counts.

Investigators sourced approximately 2 micrograms of genomic DNA from cryopreserved PBMCs for TCR beta libraries. With 1 base removed from V and 0 bases from J, the gap between germline ends came to 13 bases. This CDR3 has 16 amino acids. Germline CDR1 is MGHRA and CDR2 is YSYEKL. This clone has just a few counts. Its antigen remains unknown. This table comes from immunoSEQ multiplex PCR, and its TCRdb copy is limited to in-frame clones, with some not included. The sample yields more than 75,000 clones, 75% to 80% seen once. This clonotype originated in a human donor with chronic lymphocytic leukemia. The J gene is TRBJ2-7, the V gene TRBV4-1; D unresolved. The material was PBMCs, obtained after 24 months of ibrutinib treatment. The CDR3 sequence is CASSQGSGVSSYEQYF. For the CDR3, the DNA is TGCGCCAGCAGCCAAGGGTCCGGAGTCAGCTCCTACGAGCAGTACTTC.